This TCR beta chain emerged from a study of shared clonotypes between healthy human individuals. Points from the study as a whole: Roughly 5% of naive CD4 clonotypes were common to four donors.

In the case of this clone: Its antigen is still unknown.

Every contributor of samples was a Caucasian grown-up residing in Nashville, Tennessee. Assay: immunoSEQ multiplex PCR; the TCRdb copy retains only in-frame clones and omits some. Here the sample spans about a million clones, 77% being singletons. CDR3 length: 17 residues. With 7 bases clipped from V and 3 bases from J, the junction kept 14 bases outside the gene matches. From germline, CDR1 is MRHNA and CDR2 SNTAGT. The chain employs TRBV6-4 and TRBJ2-3, with 9 bases aligning to TRBD2. Input material: memory CD4+ T cells from PBMCs. Subset noted: CD45RA-negative fraction. This receptor was taken from a man aged 18 to 30 in good health. Some clones in this sample may be carry-over from other donors' samples. CDR3 nucleotide sequence: TGTGCCAGCACCCTGGAGGCTACTAGCGGGTATACAGATACGCAGTATTTT. It translates to CASTLEATSGYTDTQYF.